Following are 27 T cell receptor beta chains from one sample sequenced in a study of cytotoxic CD8 clonotypes in ibrutinib-treated CLL. The repertoire was sequenced with immunoSEQ multiplex PCR; TCRdb's copy has only in-frame clones and lacks some. The table includes 150,000 to 200,000 clones, around nine tenths detected once. The source was PBMCs, collected at disease progression, from a patient treated with ibrutinib. Every receptor here comes from a human donor with chronic lymphocytic leukemia.

The gene calls are TRBV5-8 and TRBJ1-5; the D gene is possibly TRBD1 (6 bases). V was clipped by 4 bases and J by 5 bases, with 19 bases between them. The CDR3 contains 16 residues. Germline CDR1 SGHTS, CDR2 YDEGEE. The CDR3 DNA is TGTGCCAGCAGCCAAACAGGCGGGGGGCCGTATCAGCCCCAGCATTTT. Its translation: CASSQTGGGPYQPQHF.

The rearrangement uses TRBV9 and TRBJ1-3; D call uncertain. The CDR3 has 15 amino acids. The V gene lost 0 bases and the J gene lost 0 bases, with 7 bases spanning the gap. Germline CDR1 is SGDLS and CDR2 is YYNGEE. The CDR3 reads CASSVADYSGNTIYF. The CDR3 bases are TGTGCCAGCAGCGTAGCTGACTACTCTGGAAACACCATATATTTT. The variable domain in full, completed from reference TRBV9 and TRBJ1-3, reads DSGVTQTPKHLITATGQRVTLRCSPRSGDLSVYWYQQSLDQGLQFLIQYYNGEERAKGNILERFSAQQFPDLHSELNLSSLELGDSALYFCASSVADYSGNTIYFGEGSWLTVV.

This clone was observed a single time. The V call is TRBV5-1, the J call TRBJ1-5; 7 bases agree with TRBD1. The germline gives CDR1 SGHRS, CDR2 YFSETQ. The J segment lost 7 bases and the V segment lost 4 bases, leaving 14 bases of the junction unmatched. This CDR3 comprises 16 residues. CDR3: CASSPVAGGLGQPQHF. CDR3 nucleotide sequence: TGCGCCAGCAGCCCCGTGGCAGGGGGATTGGGCCAGCCCCAGCATTTT.

The chain is built from TRBV18 and TRBJ2-1; D ambiguous. Trimming shortened V by 3 bases and J by 6 bases, and 15 bases separated the two germline ends. Germline V gene lookup returns CDR1 KGHSH and CDR2 LQKENI. This CDR3 has 15 residues. The CDR3 DNA is TGTGCCAGCTCACCGTTTAATGAACGGGTCAATGAGCAGTTCTTC. Translated: CASSPFNERVNEQFF.

The rearrangement links TRBV29-1 to TRBJ1-2; D unresolved. V was trimmed by 5 bases and J by 0 bases, leaving 10 bases between them. CDR1 and CDR2 (germline): SQVTM, ANQGSEA. There are 13 residues in the CDR3. The CDR3 coding sequence is TGCAGCGTTCGAGTCACGCCTAACTATGGCTACACCTTC. Translating it yields CSVRVTPNYGYTF.

The chain uses TRBV4-1 and TRBJ1-1; D may be TRBD1 (5 bases). This CDR3 has 17 amino acids. Trimming shortened V by 3 bases and J by 4 bases, and 21 bases separated the two germline ends. Looked up from germline, CDR1 is MGHRA and CDR2 is YSYEKL. This chain's CDR3 is CASSQGGLRGSGTEAFF. The DNA for the CDR3 is TGCGCCAGCAGCCAGGGGGGGTTGAGGGGTTCGGGCACTGAAGCTTTCTTT.

The V gene is TRBV5-1, the J gene TRBJ2-3; D not certain. Germline-derived CDR1 and CDR2 are SGHRS and YFSETQ. The CDR3 sequence is 14 residues long. V was cut by 4 bases and J by 4 bases, with 13 bases left in between. The CDR3 is CASSRSPTADTQYF. CDR3 DNA sequence: TGCGCCAGCAGCCGAAGTCCCACGGCAGATACGCAGTATTTT.

The rearrangement joins TRBV27 to TRBJ1-2; D ambiguous. V lost 6 bases and J lost 5, with 19 bases in between. CDR1 is MNHEY and CDR2 is SMNVEV in the germline V gene (reference sequence). This CDR3 is built from 15 residues. The CDR3 bases are TGTGCCAGCAGCTCAAAGGCCCCGGGCGGGTATGGCTACACCTTC. Amino acid sequence: CASSSKAPGGYGYTF.

The V gene is TRBV9, the J gene TRBJ2-1, with D perhaps TRBD1 or TRBD2 (6 bases each). Germline V gene lookup returns CDR1 SGDLS and CDR2 YYNGEE. V lost 0 bases and J 8 bases, leaving 12 bases between the germline ends. The CDR3 covers 14 residues. CDR3 protein: CASSVVGGGDEQFF. In DNA, the CDR3 is TGTGCCAGCAGCGTAGTCGGGGGCGGAGATGAGCAGTTCTTC.

The rearrangement joins TRBV5-1 to TRBJ2-7, with D possibly TRBD1 on 6 matching bases. Trimming cost V 2 bases and J 6 bases, with 18 bases left between them. Germline values: CDR1 SGHRS, CDR2 YFSETQ. This CDR3 has 15 amino acids. The CDR3 region is CASSFLQGDPSEQYF. The CDR3 region has the DNA TGCGCCAGCAGCTTTTTACAGGGAGACCCGAGCGAGCAGTACTTC.

The V gene is TRBV5-6, the J gene TRBJ2-7; 8 bases line up with TRBD1. The CDR3 loop spans 12 amino acids. V trimming: 10 bases; J trimming: 6 bases; junction bases outside the gene matches: 9. Germline CDR1 and CDR2: SGHDT and YYEEEE. CDR3 amino acids: CASESGGLEQYF. The CDR3 DNA reads TGTGCCTCTGAATCAGGGGGCCTCGAGCAGTACTTC.

The chain links TRBV5-5 to TRBJ1-1; possibly TRBD1 for D (6 bases). The germline V gene encodes CDR1 SGHKS and CDR2 YYEKEE (reference sequence). V shed 0 bases and J shed 8 bases, with 11 bases lying between them. This CDR3 is 13 amino acids long. CDR3 protein: CASSLGYGTEAFF. The DNA for the CDR3 is TGTGCCAGCAGCTTGGGGTATGGGACAGAAGCTTTCTTT.

The J gene is TRBJ1-2, the V gene TRBV10-3; possibly TRBD1 for D (6 bases). V lost 0 bases and J lost 6, with 11 bases in between. Looked up from germline, CDR1 is ENHRY and CDR2 is SYGVKD. This CDR3 region has 14 residues. CDR3 sequence: CAISESQGRHGYTF. DNA of the CDR3: TGTGCCATCAGTGAGTCTCAGGGGAGACATGGCTACACCTTC.

The chain uses TRBV5-8 and TRBJ2-7; tentatively, D is TRBD1 or TRBD2 (6 bases each). Germline CDR1 is SGHTS and CDR2 is YDEGEE. The ends were cut back, 1 base at V and 5 bases at J, with 13 bases in the middle. The CDR3 contains 14 residues. CDR3 coding DNA: TGTGCCAGCAGCTTGACGGGGGCAAGTCACGAGCAGTACTTC. Its translation is CASSLTGASHEQYF.

The CDR3 protein is CASSQDLANRETQYF. CDR3 nucleotides: TGTGCCAGCAGCCAAGATTTAGCAAATAGGGAGACCCAGTACTTC. The V call is TRBV4-2, the J call TRBJ2-5, with D unclear. Germline loops: CDR1 LGHNA, CDR2 YNFKEQ. Between the trimmed V and J ends, which lost 0 bases and 5 bases, there was a span of 13 bases. The CDR3 runs to 15 residues.

V gene TRBV27 combines with J gene TRBJ2-5; possibly TRBD2 for D (6 bases). Germline loops: CDR1 MNHEY, CDR2 SMNVEV (reference sequence). Between the trimmed V and J ends, which lost 6 bases and 1 base, there was a span of 9 bases. This CDR3 is 13 amino acids long. Here the CDR3 DNA reads TGTGCCAGCAGCTCGGGACTCCAAGAGACCCAGTACTTC. Translation gives CASSSGLQETQYF.

The CDR3 spells CASSLGGLGDTEAFF. In DNA form, the CDR3 reads TGTGCCAGCAGCTTAGGAGGGCTGGGGGACACTGAAGCTTTCTTT. V gene TRBV7-9 combines with J gene TRBJ1-1, with D possibly being TRBD1 (5 bases). There are 15 residues in the CDR3. Germline assignment: CDR1 SEHNR and CDR2 FQNEAQ (reference sequence). The V and J ends lost 1 base and 3 bases respectively, with 12 bases between them.

This sequence joins TRBV2 and TRBJ2-2; D might be TRBD1 (6 bases). Trimming removed 2 bases from V and 7 bases from J, with 17 bases in between. The CDR3 covers 16 residues. CDR1 is SNHLY, CDR2 FYNNEI, per germline. The CDR3 region is CASSEIGAGDDGELFF. The CDR3 nucleotides read TGTGCCAGCAGTGAAATCGGGGCAGGGGATGACGGGGAGCTGTTTTTT.

This clone was counted a single time. The rearrangement joins TRBV9 to TRBJ2-2; 16 bases are a match to TRBD2. Germline loops: CDR1 SGDLS, CDR2 YYNGEE. The V segment lost 4 bases and the J segment 0 bases; nucleotides outside the gene matches: 9. The CDR3 totals 20 residues. CDR3: CASSPTGLAGGRANTGELFF. DNA for the CDR3: TGTGCCAGCAGCCCGACGGGACTAGCGGGAGGGAGGGCGAACACCGGGGAGCTGTTTTTT.

The CDR3 nucleotides read TGTGCCAGCAGCCAAGGGGGTGGAAACACCATATATTTT. This sequence encodes CASSQGGGNTIYF. The chain couples TRBV4-2 to TRBJ1-3; D uncertain. V shed 1 base and J shed 3 bases, with 4 bases lying between them. Germline CDR1 and CDR2: LGHNA and YNFKEQ. The CDR3 is 13 amino acids.

In its sample, this clone was seen once. The chain combines TRBV27 with TRBJ1-2; D is unclear. From germline, CDR1 is MNHEY and CDR2 SMNVEV (reference sequence). The germline V and J ends were trimmed by 5 bases and 0 bases, with 4 bases remaining between them. The CDR3 covers 12 residues. The CDR3 sequence is CASSRSNYGYTF. In DNA form, the CDR3 reads TGTGCCAGCAGTAGGTCTAACTATGGCTACACCTTC.

This chain uses TRBV4-1 with TRBJ2-3; no clear D. Trimming cost V 1 base and J 2 bases, with 7 bases left between them. CDR3 size: 14 residues. CDR1 is MGHRA, CDR2 YSYEKL, per germline. CDR3 DNA: TGCGCCAGCAGCCAAGCCAGGAACACAGATACGCAGTATTTT. Its translation is CASSQARNTDTQYF.

V usage is TRBV30 and J usage is TRBJ2-2, with 13 bases identical to TRBD2. CDR1 is GTSNPN, CDR2 SVGIG, per germline (reference sequence). V lost 2 bases to trimming and J lost 6 bases; unmatched junction nucleotides: 9. The CDR3 is made up of 17 amino acids. CDR3 residues: CAWSQTSGRAWAGELFF. The CDR3 region has the DNA TGTGCCTGGAGTCAAACTAGCGGGAGGGCCTGGGCCGGGGAGCTGTTTTTT.

This chain connects TRBV28 to TRBJ2-3; 13 positions match TRBD2. V trimming: 5 bases; J trimming: 4 bases; junction bases outside the gene matches: 3. CDR3 size: 15 residues. Germline CDR1 MDHEN, CDR2 SYDVKM. The CDR3 spells CASSPTSGRADTQYF. CDR3 bases: TGTGCCAGCAGTCCCACTAGCGGGAGGGCAGATACGCAGTATTTT.

The chain employs TRBV11-2 and TRBJ2-7; D assignment may be TRBD1 or TRBD2 (5 bases each). Trimming left V 0 bases short and J 2 bases short, with 17 bases between. The germline CDR1 and CDR2 sequences are SGHAT and FQNNGV. The CDR3 has 17 residues. The CDR3 loop reads CASSLDVLGTVPYEQYF. The CDR3 DNA is TGTGCCAGCAGCTTAGACGTCCTCGGGACGGTTCCCTACGAGCAGTACTTC.

This chain joins TRBV19 and TRBJ2-7; D call uncertain. V was cut by 1 base and J by 2 bases, with 6 bases left in between. Per the germline V gene, CDR1 is LNHDA and CDR2 is SQIVND (reference sequence). This CDR3 spans 13 amino acids. The CDR3 DNA reads TGTGCCAGTAGTATAGTTGCCACCTACGAGCAGTACTTC. It codes for CASSIVATYEQYF.

This chain uses TRBV19 with TRBJ1-4; 7 nucleotides match TRBD1. This CDR3 contains 16 residues. V was pared by 3 bases and J by 3 bases, with 7 bases of the junction left unmatched. From germline, CDR1 is LNHDA and CDR2 SQIVND (reference sequence). DNA for the CDR3: TGTGCCAGTAGTATGGGACAGACACTGGCTAATGAAAAACTGTTTTTT. Protein product: CASSMGQTLANEKLFF.